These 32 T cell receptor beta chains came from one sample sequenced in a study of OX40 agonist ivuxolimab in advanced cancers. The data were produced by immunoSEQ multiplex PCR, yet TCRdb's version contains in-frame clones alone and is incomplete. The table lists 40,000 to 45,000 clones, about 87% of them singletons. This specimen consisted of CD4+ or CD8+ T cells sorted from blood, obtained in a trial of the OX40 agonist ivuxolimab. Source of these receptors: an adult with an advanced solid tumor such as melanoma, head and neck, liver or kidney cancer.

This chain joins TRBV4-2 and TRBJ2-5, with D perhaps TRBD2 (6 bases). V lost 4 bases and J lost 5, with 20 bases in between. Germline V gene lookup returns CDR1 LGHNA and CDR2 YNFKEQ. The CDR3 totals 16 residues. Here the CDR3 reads CASSPAGLSGGETQYF. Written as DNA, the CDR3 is TGTGCCAGCAGCCCCGCCGGACTATCGGGCGGGGAGACCCAGTACTTC.

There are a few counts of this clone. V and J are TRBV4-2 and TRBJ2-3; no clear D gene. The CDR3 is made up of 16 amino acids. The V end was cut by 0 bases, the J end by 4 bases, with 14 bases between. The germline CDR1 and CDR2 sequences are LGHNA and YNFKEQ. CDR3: CASSQDLYRPSDTQYF. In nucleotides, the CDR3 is TGTGCCAGCAGCCAAGATTTATACCGTCCATCAGATACGCAGTATTTT.

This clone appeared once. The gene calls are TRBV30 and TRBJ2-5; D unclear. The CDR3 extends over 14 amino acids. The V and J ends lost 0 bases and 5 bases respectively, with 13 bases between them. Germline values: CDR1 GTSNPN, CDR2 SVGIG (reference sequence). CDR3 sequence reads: CAWSVGLPGETQYF. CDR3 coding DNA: TGTGCCTGGAGTGTAGGGCTCCCCGGTGAGACCCAGTACTTC.

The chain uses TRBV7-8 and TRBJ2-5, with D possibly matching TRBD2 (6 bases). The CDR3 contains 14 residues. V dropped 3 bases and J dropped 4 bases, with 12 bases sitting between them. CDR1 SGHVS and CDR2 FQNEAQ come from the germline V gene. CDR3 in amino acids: CASSFLTSLETQYF. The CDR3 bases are TGTGCCAGCAGCTTCCTTACTAGCTTAGAGACCCAGTACTTC.

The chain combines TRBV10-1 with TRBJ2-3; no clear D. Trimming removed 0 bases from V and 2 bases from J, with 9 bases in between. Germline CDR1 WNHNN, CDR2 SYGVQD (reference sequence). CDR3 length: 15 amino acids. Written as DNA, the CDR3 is TGCGCCAGCAGTGAGTCTATCCCGTCCACAGATACGCAGTATTTT. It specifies CASSESIPSTDTQYF.

CDR3 residues: CASSPPSAHTDTQYF. CDR3 DNA sequence: TGTGCCAGCAGTCCCCCTAGCGCGCACACAGATACGCAGTATTTT. The chain couples TRBV28 to TRBJ2-3; D possibly corresponds to TRBD2 (6 bases). The CDR3 runs 15 residues. Germline values: CDR1 MDHEN, CDR2 SYDVKM. Trimming removed 5 bases at V and 2 bases at J, with 14 bases between.

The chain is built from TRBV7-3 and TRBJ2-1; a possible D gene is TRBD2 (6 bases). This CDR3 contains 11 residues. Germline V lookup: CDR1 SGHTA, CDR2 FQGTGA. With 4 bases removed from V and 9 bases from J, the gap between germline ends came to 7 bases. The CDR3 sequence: CASSSGGEQFF. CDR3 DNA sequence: TGTGCCAGCAGCTCCGGGGGTGAGCAGTTCTTC.

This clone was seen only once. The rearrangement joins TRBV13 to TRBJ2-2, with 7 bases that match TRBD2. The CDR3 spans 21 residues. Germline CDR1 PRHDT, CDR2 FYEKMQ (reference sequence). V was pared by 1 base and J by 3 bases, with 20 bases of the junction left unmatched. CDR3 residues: CASSLVGGRREMVRYTGELFF. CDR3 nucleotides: TGTGCCAGCAGCTTAGTGGGTGGTCGGCGGGAGATGGTACGTTACACCGGGGAGCTGTTTTTT.

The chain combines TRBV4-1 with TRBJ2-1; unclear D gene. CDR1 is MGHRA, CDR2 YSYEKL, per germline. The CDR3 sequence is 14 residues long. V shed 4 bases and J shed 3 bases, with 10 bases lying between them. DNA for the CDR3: TGCGCCAGCAGCCCCCCCCGAGACTACAATGAGCAGTTCTTC. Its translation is CASSPPRDYNEQFF.

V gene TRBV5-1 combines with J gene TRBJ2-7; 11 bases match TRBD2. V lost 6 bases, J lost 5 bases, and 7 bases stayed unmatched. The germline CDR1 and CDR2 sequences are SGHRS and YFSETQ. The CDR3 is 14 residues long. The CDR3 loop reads CASTSSGRWHEQYF. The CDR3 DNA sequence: TGCGCCAGCACCTCTAGCGGGAGGTGGCACGAGCAGTACTTC.

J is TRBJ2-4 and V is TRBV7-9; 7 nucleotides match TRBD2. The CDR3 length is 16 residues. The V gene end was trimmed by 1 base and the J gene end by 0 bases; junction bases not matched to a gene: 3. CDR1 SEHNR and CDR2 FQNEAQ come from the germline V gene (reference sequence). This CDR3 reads CASSLGDYLAKNIQYF. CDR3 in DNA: TGTGCCAGCAGCTTAGGGGACTACCTAGCCAAAAACATTCAGTACTTC.

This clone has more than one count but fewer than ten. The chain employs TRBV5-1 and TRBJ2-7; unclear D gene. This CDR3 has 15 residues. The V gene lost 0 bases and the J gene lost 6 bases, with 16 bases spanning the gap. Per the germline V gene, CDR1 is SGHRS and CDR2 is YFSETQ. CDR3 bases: TGCGCCAGCAGCTTGGCCTTTGGCGGAGAAGCCGAGCAGTACTTC. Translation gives CASSLAFGGEAEQYF.

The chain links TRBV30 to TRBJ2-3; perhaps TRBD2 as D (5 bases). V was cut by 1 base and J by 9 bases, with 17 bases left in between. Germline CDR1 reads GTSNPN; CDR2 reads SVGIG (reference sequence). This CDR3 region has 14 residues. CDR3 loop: CAWSGASRTLTQYF. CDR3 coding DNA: TGTGCCTGGAGTGGGGCCTCGAGGACTCTAACGCAGTATTTT.

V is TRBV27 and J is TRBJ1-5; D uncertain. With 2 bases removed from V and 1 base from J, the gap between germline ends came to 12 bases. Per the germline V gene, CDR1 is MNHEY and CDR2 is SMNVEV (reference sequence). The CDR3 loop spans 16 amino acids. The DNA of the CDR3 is TGTGCCAGCAGTTTAATCGGCAGAATAAGCAATCAGCCCCAGCATTTT. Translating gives CASSLIGRISNQPQHF.

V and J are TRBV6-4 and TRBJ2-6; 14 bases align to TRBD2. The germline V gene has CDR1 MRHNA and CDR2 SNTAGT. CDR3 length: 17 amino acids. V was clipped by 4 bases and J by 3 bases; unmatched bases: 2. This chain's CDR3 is CASSAGLAGVGANVLTF. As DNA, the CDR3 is TGTGCCAGCAGTGCGGGACTAGCGGGAGTTGGGGCCAACGTCCTGACTTTC.

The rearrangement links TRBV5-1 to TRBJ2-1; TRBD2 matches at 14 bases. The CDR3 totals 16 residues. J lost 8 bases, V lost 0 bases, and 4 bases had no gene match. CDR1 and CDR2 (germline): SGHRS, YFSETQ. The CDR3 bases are TGCGCCAGCAGCTTGGTCGGGACTAGCGGGAGTCATGAGCAGTTCTTC. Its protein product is CASSLVGTSGSHEQFF.

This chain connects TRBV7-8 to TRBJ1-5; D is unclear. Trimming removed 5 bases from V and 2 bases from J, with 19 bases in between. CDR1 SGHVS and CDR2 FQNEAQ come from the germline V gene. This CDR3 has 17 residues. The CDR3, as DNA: TGTGCCAGCAGCGCCAACCGGGCCGGGGATCGCAATCAGCCCCAGCATTTT. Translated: CASSANRAGDRNQPQHF.

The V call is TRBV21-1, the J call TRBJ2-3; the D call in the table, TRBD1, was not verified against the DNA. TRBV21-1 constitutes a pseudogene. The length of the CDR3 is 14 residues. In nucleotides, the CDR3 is TGTGCCAGCAGCAAACCCGGACAGGCAGATACGCAGTATTTT. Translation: CASSKPGQADTQYF.

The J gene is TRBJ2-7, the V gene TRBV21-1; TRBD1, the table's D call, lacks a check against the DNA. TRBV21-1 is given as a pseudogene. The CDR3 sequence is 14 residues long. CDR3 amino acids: CASSSWTASYEQYF. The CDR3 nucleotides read TGTGCCAGCAGCAGTTGGACAGCTTCCTACGAGCAGTACTTC.

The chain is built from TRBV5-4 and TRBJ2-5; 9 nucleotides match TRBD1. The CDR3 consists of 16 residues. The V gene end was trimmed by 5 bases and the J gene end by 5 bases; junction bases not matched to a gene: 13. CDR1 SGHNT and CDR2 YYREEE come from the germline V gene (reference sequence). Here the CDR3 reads CASRDADRGYLETQYF. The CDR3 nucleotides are TGTGCCAGCAGGGATGCTGACAGGGGGTATCTTGAGACCCAGTACTTC.

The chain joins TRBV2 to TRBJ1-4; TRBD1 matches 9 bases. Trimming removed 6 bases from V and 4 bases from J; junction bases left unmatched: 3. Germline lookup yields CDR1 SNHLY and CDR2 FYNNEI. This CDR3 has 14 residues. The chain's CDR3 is CASSRTGVNEKLFF. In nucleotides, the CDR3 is TGTGCCAGCAGCAGGACAGGGGTTAATGAAAAACTGTTTTTT.

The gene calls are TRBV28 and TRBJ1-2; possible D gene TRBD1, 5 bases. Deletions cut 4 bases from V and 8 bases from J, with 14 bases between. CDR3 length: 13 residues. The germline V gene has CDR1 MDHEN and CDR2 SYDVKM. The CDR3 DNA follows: TGTGCCAGCAGTTCGGCGCGGGGGGTAGGCTACACCTTC. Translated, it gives CASSSARGVGYTF.

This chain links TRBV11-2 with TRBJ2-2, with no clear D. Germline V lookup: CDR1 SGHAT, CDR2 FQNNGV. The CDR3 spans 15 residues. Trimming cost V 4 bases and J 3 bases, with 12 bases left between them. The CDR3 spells CASSYTRTHTGELFF. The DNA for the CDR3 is TGTGCCAGCAGCTACACTCGGACCCACACCGGGGAGCTGTTTTTT.

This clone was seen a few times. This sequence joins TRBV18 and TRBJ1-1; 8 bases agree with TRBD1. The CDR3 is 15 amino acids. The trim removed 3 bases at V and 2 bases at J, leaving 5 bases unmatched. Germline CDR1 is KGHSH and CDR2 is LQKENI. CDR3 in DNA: TGTGCCAGCTCACCCTACAGGGGGACTAACACTGAAGCTTTCTTT. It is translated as CASSPYRGTNTEAFF. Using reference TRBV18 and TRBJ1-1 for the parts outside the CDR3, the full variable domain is NAGVMQNPRHLVRRRGQEARLRCSPMKGHSHVYWYRQLPEEGLKFMVYLQKENIIDESGMPKERFSAEFPKEGPSILRIQQVVRGDSAAYFCASSPYRGTNTEAFFGQGTRLTVV.

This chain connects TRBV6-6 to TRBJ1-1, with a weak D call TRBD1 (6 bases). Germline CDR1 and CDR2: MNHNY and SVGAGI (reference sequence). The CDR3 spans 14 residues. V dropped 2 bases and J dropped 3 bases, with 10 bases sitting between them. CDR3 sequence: CASSYPGQYTEAFF. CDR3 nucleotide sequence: TGTGCCAGCAGTTACCCCGGACAGTACACTGAAGCTTTCTTT.

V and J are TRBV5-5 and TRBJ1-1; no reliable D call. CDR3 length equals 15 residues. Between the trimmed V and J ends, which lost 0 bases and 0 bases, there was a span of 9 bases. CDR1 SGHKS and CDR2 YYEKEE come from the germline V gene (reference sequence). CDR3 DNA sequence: TGTGCCAGCAGCTTGGGGAACACCATGAACACTGAAGCTTTCTTT. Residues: CASSLGNTMNTEAFF.

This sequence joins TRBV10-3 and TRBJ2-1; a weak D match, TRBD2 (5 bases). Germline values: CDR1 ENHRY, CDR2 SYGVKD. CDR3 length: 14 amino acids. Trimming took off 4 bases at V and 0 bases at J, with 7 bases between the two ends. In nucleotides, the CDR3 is TGTGCCATCAGTGGGGAGAGCTCCTACAATGAGCAGTTCTTC. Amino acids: CAISGESSYNEQFF.

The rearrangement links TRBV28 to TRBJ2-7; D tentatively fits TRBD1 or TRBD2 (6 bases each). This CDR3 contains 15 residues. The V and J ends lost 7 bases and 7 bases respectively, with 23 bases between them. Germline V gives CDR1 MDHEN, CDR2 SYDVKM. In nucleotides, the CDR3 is TGTGCCAGCAAAGCTGGAGGGGCAGGGGCTCGAGAGCAGTACTTC. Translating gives CASKAGGAGAREQYF.

For the CDR3, the DNA is TGCAGCGTTGGCCATCAGGGTGGAGAAGCTTTCTTT. This codes for CSVGHQGGEAFF. This chain connects TRBV29-1 to TRBJ1-1; D possibly corresponds to TRBD1 (5 bases). This CDR3 region has 12 residues. Deletions cut 4 bases from V and 8 bases from J, with 14 bases between. Germline CDR1 reads SQVTM; CDR2 reads ANQGSEA. Combining the CDR3 with reference TRBV29-1 and TRBJ1-1 gives the whole variable domain SAVISQKPSRDICQRGTSLTIQCQVDSQVTMMFWYRQQPGQSLTLIATANQGSEATYESGFVIDKFPISRPNLTFSTLTVSNMSPEDSSIYLCSVGHQGGEAFFGQGTRLTVV.

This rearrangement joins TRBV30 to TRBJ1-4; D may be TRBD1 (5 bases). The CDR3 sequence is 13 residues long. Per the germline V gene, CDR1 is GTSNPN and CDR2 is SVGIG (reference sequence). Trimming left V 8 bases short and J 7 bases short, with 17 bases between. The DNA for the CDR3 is TGTGCCGGAGCCCGAGGGACGGGTGAAAAACTGTTTTTT. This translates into CAGARGTGEKLFF. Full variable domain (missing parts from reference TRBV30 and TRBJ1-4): SQTIHQWPATLVQPVGSPLSLECTVEGTSNPNLYWYRQAAGRGLQLLFYSVGIGQISSEVPQNLSASRPQDRQFILSSKKLLLSDSGFYLCAGARGTGEKLFFGSGTQLSVL.

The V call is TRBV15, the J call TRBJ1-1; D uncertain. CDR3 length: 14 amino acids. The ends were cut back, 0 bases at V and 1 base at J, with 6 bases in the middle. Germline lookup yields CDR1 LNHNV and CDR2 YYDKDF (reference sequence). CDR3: CATSRDQWNTEAFF. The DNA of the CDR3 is TGTGCCACCAGCAGAGATCAGTGGAACACTGAAGCTTTCTTT.

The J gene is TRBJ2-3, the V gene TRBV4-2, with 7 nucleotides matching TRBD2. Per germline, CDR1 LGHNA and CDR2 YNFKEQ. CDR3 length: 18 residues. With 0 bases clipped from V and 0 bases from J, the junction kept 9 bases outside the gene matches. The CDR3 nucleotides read TGTGCCAGCAGCCAAGAGGCGGCTAGCGGTACTAGCACAGATACGCAGTATTTT. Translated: CASSQEAASGTSTDTQYF.